The clone carrying this TCR beta chain has a count of ten or more. Its specificity is not known. From the RACE reads, TCRdb called clonotypes with MiXCR, one entry per CDR3 protein. The table records some 89,000 distinct CDR3 sequences, roughly 10% of them present only once. These data originate in a study of human T cells and chemical hapten exposure. Study-level points and caveats: Unchanged with DPC sensitization were TCRs above 1 in 1000 frequency.

Noted time point: patch test 2, 6 weeks after DPC sensitization. Treatment defined: therapeutic diphenylcyclopropenone sensitization with weekly scalp DPC. Each patch-test visit's blood sample preceded patch application. Per the germline V gene, CDR1 is SGHAT and CDR2 is FQNNGV. The ends were cut back, 0 bases at V and 0 bases at J, with 20 bases in the middle. The CDR3 sequence is 19 residues long. The starting material was whole blood, obtained in connection with sensitization to the hapten diphenylcyclopropenone (DPC). The chain couples TRBV11-2 to TRBJ2-5; D may be TRBD1 (5 bases). The clonotype comes from a young woman with alopecia areata. Some clones in this sample may be carry-over from other donors' samples. Here the CDR3 DNA reads TGTGCCAGCAGCTTAGAAAGAGTCGCAGGGCGTTCCTACCAAGAGACCCAGTACTTC. Residues: CASSLERVAGRSYQETQYF.